This is a list of T cell receptor beta chains from one sample in a study of blood T cell repertoires in COVID-19. TCRdb keeps only in-frame clones here, not all; method: immunoSEQ multiplex PCR. The sample lists about 190,000 clones; more than 70% were seen once. The sample was peripheral blood. The receptors come from a woman between 40 and 55 years old who had recovered from COVID-19. Both conserved end residues are part of each CDR3. D genes are given only for firm matches. Only part of the rows carry a size: once, few, many, or a class if the clone is expanded.

clone_size	d_call	v_call	j_call	cdr3_aa	cdr3_nt
once	NA	TRBV18	TRBJ1-2	CASTTRQDRYGYTF	TGTGCCAGCACAACCCGGCAGGATAGGTATGGCTACACCTTC
NA	NA	TRBV27	TRBJ1-2	CASSFDLQGRMGYTF	TGTGCCAGCAGTTTTGACCTACAGGGACGTATGGGCTACACCTTC
NA	NA	TRBV24-1	TRBJ2-4	CATSGPDRTPESYIQYF	TGTGCCACCAGTGGCCCGGACAGAACCCCCGAGAGTTACATTCAGTACTTC
once	TRBD2	TRBV18	TRBJ2-1	CASSAGLAGGDEQFF	TGTGCCAGCTCAGCGGGACTAGCGGGAGGAGATGAGCAGTTCTTC
NA	TRBD1	TRBV7-2	TRBJ2-1	CASSLSRDRASSEQFF	TGTGCCAGCAGCTTAAGTCGGGACAGGGCTAGCAGTGAGCAGTTCTTC
once	NA	TRBV6-5	TRBJ2-5	CASSIFDEDWETQYF	TGTGCCAGCAGTATCTTTGACGAGGATTGGGAGACCCAGTACTTC
NA	NA	TRBV18	TRBJ2-2	CASSLGVWRTEGTGELFF	TGTGCCAGCTCACTTGGTGTTTGGAGGACAGAGGGGACCGGGGAGCTGTTTTTT
few	TRBD1	TRBV29-1	TRBJ2-6	CSVATSSGTGLEGANVLTF	TGCAGCGTCGCTACCTCTTCTGGGACAGGATTGGAAGGGGCCAACGTCCTGACTTTC
once	TRBD1	TRBV6-5	TRBJ2-7	CASGTGGIHEQYF	TGTGCCAGCGGGACAGGGGGTATCCACGAGCAGTACTTC
NA	NA	TRBV5-1	TRBJ1-1	CASNPWGGMTEAFF	TGCGCCAGCAACCCTTGGGGGGGGATGACTGAAGCTTTCTTT
NA	TRBD1	TRBV18	TRBJ1-2	CASSPGAGGGYGYTF	TGTGCCAGCTCACCAGGGGCAGGGGGCGGCTATGGCTACACCTTC
NA	NA	TRBV7-6	TRBJ1-3	CASSLVSGGEAGNTIYF	TGTGCCAGCAGCTTAGTATCGGGGGGCGAGGCTGGAAACACCATATATTTT
NA	NA	TRBV5-6	TRBJ2-5	CASSLVAGKTQYF	TGTGCCAGCAGCCTAGTTGCGGGAAAGACCCAGTACTTC
NA	NA	TRBV10-2	TRBJ1-5	CASSEARNLGQPQHF	TGCGCCAGCAGTGAGGCCAGGAACCTTGGGCAGCCCCAGCATTTT
few	TRBD1	TRBV9	TRBJ2-3	CARISYQGVTDTQYF	TGTGCCAGAATCTCCTACCAGGGGGTGACAGATACGCAGTATTTT
NA	TRBD1	TRBV19	TRBJ1-2	CASSTPGQGIKNYGYTF	TGTGCCAGTAGTACCCCGGGACAGGGTATTAAGAACTATGGCTACACCTTC
NA	NA	TRBV4-3	TRBJ2-7	CASSQTSRYEQYF	TGCGCCAGCAGCCAAACTAGCAGGTACGAGCAGTACTTC
NA	TRBD1	TRBV10-3	TRBJ1-4	CAISESYYTGGVPEKLFF	TGTGCCATCAGTGAGTCTTACTATACAGGGGGCGTCCCGGAAAAACTGTTTTTT
NA	TRBD2	TRBV7-9	TRBJ2-1	CASSLVLAGKQFF	TGTGCCAGCAGCTTAGTCCTAGCGGGAAAGCAGTTCTTC
NA	NA	TRBV9	TRBJ1-3	CASSGDPGHNIYF	TGTGCCAGCAGCGGGGACCCGGGACATAACATATATTTT
NA	NA	TRBV28	TRBJ2-5	CASSRGWGREETQYF	TGTGCCAGCAGTCGGGGGTGGGGACGGGAAGAGACCCAGTACTTC
NA	TRBD1	TRBV3-1/TRBV3-2	TRBJ1-5	CASSLGTGGEPQHF	TGTGCCAGCAGCTTAGGGACAGGGGGCGAGCCCCAGCATTTT
NA	NA	TRBV14	TRBJ2-1	CASSLRPRSNEQFF	TGTGCCAGCAGCCTCCGTCCCCGGAGCAATGAGCAGTTCTTC
NA	NA	TRBV11-2	TRBJ1-1	CASSLGAGENTEAFF	TGTGCCAGCAGCTTAGGGGCAGGGGAGAACACTGAAGCTTTCTTT
NA	NA	TRBV19	TRBJ2-3	CASSFRDTQYF	TGTGCCAGTAGTTTCAGGGATACGCAGTATTTT
NA	TRBD2	TRBV30	TRBJ2-7	CAWTAAGGLEQYF	TGTGCCTGGACCGCCGCGGGAGGGCTCGAGCAGTACTTC
NA	TRBD2	TRBV28	TRBJ2-7	CASSLLTSGSYEQYF	TGTGCCAGCAGTTTATTGACTAGCGGGAGCTACGAGCAGTACTTC
NA	TRBD1	TRBV30	TRBJ2-7	CAWSGGQRNTYEQYF	TGTGCCTGGAGTGGGGGACAGAGGAATACCTACGAGCAGTACTTC
many	NA	TRBV4-3	TRBJ2-2	CASSQQRESGELFF	TGCGCCAGCAGCCAACAACGGGAGTCCGGGGAGCTGTTTTTT
NA	TRBD1	TRBV28	TRBJ2-7	CASSSTGGKGNEQYF	TGTGCCAGCAGTTCTACAGGGGGCAAAGGGAACGAGCAGTACTTC
NA	TRBD2	TRBV18	TRBJ2-5	CASSPPAGGGETQYF	TGTGCCAGCTCACCACCAGCTGGGGGGGGAGAGACCCAGTACTTC
once	NA	TRBV30	TRBJ1-3	CAWSDHRVSGNTIYF	TGTGCCTGGAGTGATCACAGGGTCTCTGGAAACACCATATATTTT
NA	TRBD2	TRBV29-1	TRBJ2-2	CSVERLAGGLDGELFF	TGCAGCGTTGAACGGCTAGCGGGAGGGTTGGACGGGGAGCTGTTTTTT
NA	NA	TRBV6-5	TRBJ2-6	CASSRGSGANVLTF	TGTGCCAGCAGCAGGGGCTCTGGGGCCAACGTCCTGACTTTC
NA	TRBD2	TRBV5-1	TRBJ2-1	CASSPGLAYNEQFF	TGCGCCAGCAGCCCGGGACTAGCATACAATGAGCAGTTCTTC
once	NA	TRBV2	TRBJ2-2	CASSETSTGELFF	TGTGCCAGCAGTGAAACAAGTACCGGGGAGCTGTTTTTT
NA	NA	TRBV12-3/TRBV12-4	TRBJ1-1	CASSSTVGTEAFF	TGTGCCAGCAGTTCAACAGTTGGCACTGAAGCTTTCTTT
NA	NA	TRBV6-1	TRBJ2-7	CASSEALSWDTSYEQYF	TGTGCCAGCAGTGAAGCGCTCAGTTGGGACACCAGTTACGAGCAGTACTTC
NA	NA	TRBV18	TRBJ1-1	CASSPRTENTEAFF	TGTGCCAGCTCACCCCGGACAGAGAACACTGAAGCTTTCTTT
NA	TRBD2	TRBV11-3	TRBJ2-1	CASSIGTSGYNEQFF	TGTGCCAGCTCAATAGGGACTAGCGGATACAATGAGCAGTTCTTC
few	TRBD2	TRBV27	TRBJ2-2	CASSLGVLAGGPGELFF	TGTGCCAGCAGTTTAGGGGTACTAGCGGGAGGGCCGGGGGAGCTGTTTTTT
NA	NA	TRBV18	TRBJ1-1	CASSPRGTRRNTEAFF	TGTGCCAGCTCACCACGAGGAACAAGGAGGAACACTGAAGCTTTCTTT
once	NA	TRBV6-1	TRBJ1-3	CASSERVLSGNTIYF	TGTGCCAGCAGTGAGCGGGTACTCTCTGGAAACACCATATATTTT
NA	NA	TRBV6-2/TRBV6-3	TRBJ2-1	CASSYPSSYNEQFF	TGTGCCAGCAGTTACCCCAGCTCCTACAATGAGCAGTTCTTC
NA	NA	TRBV5-5	TRBJ2-7	CASSLERELYEQYF	TGTGCCAGCAGCTTGGAAAGGGAGCTCTACGAGCAGTACTTC
NA	NA	TRBV18	TRBJ1-1	CASSPQERMNTEAFF	TGTGCCAGCTCACCCCAAGAGAGAATGAACACTGAAGCTTTCTTT
NA	NA	TRBV27	TRBJ2-3	CASSLTGIDTQYF	TGTGCCAGCAGTTTAACTGGTATAGATACGCAGTATTTT
few	TRBD1	TRBV5-5	TRBJ1-5	CASSLEGGAGNQPQHF	TGTGCCAGCAGCTTGGAAGGGGGCGCGGGCAATCAGCCCCAGCATTTT
NA	NA	TRBV28	TRBJ2-5	CASSLDRRGETQYF	TGTGCCAGCAGCCTAGACCGGCGCGGGGAGACCCAGTACTTC
NA	TRBD2	TRBV30	TRBJ2-5	CAWTGLLYQETQYF	TGTGCCTGGACGGGACTACTGTACCAAGAGACCCAGTACTTC
NA	TRBD2	TRBV3-1/TRBV3-2	TRBJ2-6	CASSDPGGRASGANVLTF	TGTGCCAGCAGCGATCCCGGCGGGAGGGCCTCTGGGGCCAACGTCCTGACTTTC